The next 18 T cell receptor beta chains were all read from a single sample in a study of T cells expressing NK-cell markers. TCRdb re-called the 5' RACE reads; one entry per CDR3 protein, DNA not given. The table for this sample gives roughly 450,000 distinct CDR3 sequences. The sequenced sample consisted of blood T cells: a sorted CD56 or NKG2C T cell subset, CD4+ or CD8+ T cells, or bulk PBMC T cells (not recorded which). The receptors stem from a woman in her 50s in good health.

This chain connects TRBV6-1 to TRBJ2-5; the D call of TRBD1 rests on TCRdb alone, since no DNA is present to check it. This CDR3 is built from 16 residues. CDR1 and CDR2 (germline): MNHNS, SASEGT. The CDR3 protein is CASSEAITGPWETQYF.

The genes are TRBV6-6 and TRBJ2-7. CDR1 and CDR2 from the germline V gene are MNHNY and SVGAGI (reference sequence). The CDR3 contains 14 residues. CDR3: CASIPNSVSYEQYF.

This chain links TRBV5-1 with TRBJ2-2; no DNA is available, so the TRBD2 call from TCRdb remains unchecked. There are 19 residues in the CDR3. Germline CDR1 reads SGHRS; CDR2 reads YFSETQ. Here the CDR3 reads CASSTVGLALLSNTGELFF.

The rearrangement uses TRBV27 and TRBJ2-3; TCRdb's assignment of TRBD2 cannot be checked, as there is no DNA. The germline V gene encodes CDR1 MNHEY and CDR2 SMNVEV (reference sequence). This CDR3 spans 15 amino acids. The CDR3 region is CASSGLAEKRDTQYF.

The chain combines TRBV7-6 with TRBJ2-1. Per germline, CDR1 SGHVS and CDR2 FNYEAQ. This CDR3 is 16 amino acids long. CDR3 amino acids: CASSLVLAGAHNEQFF.

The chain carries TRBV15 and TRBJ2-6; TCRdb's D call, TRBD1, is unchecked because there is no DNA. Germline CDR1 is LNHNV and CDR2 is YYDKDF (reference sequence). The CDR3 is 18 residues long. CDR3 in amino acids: CATSGGPLHFSGANVLTF.

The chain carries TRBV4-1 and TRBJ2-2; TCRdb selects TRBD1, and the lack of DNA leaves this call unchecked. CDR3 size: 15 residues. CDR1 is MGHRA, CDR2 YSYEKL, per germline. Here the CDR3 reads CASRGQGVGTGELFF.

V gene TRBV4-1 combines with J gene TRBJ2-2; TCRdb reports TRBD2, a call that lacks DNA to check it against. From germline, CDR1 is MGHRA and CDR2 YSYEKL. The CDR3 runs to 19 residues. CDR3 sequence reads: CASSQEGGGRALDTGELFF.

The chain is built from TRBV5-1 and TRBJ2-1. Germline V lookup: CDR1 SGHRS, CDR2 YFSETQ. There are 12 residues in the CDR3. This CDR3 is CASSPSIREQFF.

CDR3 residues: CASSLGGALSGANVLTF. The gene calls are TRBV7-2 and TRBJ2-6; the TCRdb call, TRBD2, lacks DNA for checking. This CDR3 region has 17 residues. Germline V gives CDR1 SGHTA, CDR2 FQGNSA.

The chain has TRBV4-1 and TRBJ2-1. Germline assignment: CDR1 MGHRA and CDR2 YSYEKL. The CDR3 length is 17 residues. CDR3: CASSQAPATPSYNEQFF.

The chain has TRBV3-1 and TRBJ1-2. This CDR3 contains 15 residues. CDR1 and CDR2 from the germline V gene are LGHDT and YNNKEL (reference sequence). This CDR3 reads CASSQYQRGRYGYTF.

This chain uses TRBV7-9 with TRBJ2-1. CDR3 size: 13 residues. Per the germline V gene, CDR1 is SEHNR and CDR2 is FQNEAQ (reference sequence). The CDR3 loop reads CASSLGSPSEQFF. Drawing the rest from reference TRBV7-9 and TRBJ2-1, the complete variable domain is DTGVSQNPRHKITKRGQNVTFRCDPISEHNRLYWYRQTLGQGPEFLTYFQNEAQLEKSRLLSDRFSAERPKGSFSTLEIQRTEQGDSAMYLCASSLGSPSEQFFGPGTRLTVL.

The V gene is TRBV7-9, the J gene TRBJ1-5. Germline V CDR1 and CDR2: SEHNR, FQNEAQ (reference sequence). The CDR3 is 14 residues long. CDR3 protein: CASSRGGSNQPQHF.

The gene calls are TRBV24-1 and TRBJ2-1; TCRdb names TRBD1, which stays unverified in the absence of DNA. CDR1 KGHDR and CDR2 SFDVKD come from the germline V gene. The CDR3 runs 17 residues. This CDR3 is CATTLIKGQGAINEQFF.

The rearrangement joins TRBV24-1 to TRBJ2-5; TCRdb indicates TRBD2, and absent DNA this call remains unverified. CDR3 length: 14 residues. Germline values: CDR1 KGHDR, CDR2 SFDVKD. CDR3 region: CATSDHGRQETQYF.

The CDR3 is CASSPRTSGSRDEQFF. This chain links TRBV11-1 with TRBJ2-1; TCRdb proposes TRBD2, but this gene call is untestable without DNA. The germline gives CDR1 SGHAT, CDR2 FQDESV (reference sequence). The CDR3 is 16 amino acids.

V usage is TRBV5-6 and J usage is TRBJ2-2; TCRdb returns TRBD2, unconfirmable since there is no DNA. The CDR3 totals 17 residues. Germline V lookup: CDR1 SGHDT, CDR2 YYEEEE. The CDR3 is CASSFEPTSRNTGELFF. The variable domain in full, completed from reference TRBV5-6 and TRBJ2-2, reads DAGVTQSPTHLIKTRGQQVTLRCSPKSGHDTVSWYQQALGQGPQFIFQYYEEEERQRGNFPDRFSGHQFPNYSSELNVNALLLGDSALYLCASSFEPTSRNTGELFFGEGSRLTVL.